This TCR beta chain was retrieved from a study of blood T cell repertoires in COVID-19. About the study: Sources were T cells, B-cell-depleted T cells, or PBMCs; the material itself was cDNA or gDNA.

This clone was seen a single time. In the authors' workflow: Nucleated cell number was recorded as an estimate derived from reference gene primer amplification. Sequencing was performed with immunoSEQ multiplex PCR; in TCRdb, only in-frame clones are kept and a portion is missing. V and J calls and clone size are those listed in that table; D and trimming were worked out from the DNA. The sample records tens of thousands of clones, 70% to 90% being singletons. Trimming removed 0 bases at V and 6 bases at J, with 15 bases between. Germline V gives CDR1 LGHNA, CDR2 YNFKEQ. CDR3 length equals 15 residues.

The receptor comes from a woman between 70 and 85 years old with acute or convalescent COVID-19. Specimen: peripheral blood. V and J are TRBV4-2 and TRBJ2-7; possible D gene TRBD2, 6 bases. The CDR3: CASSQDQVTSIEQYF. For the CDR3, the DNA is TGTGCCAGCAGCCAAGATCAAGTTACTAGCATCGAGCAGTACTTC.